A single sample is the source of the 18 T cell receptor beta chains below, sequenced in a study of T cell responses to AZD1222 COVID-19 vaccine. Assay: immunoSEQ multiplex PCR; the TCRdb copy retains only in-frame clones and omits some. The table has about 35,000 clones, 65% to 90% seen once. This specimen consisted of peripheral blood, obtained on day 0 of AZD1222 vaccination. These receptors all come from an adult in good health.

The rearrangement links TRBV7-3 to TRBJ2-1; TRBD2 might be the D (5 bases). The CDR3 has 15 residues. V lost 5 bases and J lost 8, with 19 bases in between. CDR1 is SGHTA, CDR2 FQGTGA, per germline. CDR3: CASSTTRGPHDEQFF. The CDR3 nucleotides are TGTGCCAGCAGCACTACTAGAGGCCCTCACGATGAGCAGTTCTTC. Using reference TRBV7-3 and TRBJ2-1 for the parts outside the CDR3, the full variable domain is GAGVSQTPSNKVTEKGKYVELRCDPISGHTALYWYRQSLGQGPEFLIYFQGTGAADDSGLPNDRFFAVRPEGSVSTLKIQRTERGDSAVYLCASSTTRGPHDEQFFGPGTRLTVL.

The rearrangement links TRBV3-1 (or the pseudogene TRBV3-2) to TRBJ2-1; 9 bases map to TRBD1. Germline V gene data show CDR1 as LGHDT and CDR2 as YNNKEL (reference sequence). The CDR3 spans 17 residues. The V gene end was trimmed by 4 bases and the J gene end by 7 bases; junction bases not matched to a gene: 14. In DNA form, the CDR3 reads TGTGCCAGCAGCCCCCGCCATGGGGGACAGGGTAGAAATGAGCAGTTCTTC. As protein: CASSPRHGGQGRNEQFF.

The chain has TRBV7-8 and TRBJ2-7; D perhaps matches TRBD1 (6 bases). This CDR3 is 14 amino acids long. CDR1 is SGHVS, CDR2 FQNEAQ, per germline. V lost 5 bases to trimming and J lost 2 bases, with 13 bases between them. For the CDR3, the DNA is TGTGCCAGCAGCCCAACAGGGCCGACCTACGAGCAGTACTTC. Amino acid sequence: CASSPTGPTYEQYF.

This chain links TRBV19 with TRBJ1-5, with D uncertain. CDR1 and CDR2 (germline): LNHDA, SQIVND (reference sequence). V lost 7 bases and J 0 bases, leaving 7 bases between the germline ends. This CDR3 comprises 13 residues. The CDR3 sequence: CASTQYSNQPQHF. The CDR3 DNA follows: TGTGCCAGTACTCAGTATAGCAATCAGCCCCAGCATTTT.

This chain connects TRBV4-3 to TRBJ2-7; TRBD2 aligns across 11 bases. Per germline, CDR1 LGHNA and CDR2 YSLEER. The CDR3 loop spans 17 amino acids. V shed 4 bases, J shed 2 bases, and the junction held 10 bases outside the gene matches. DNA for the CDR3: TGCGCCAGCAGCCCTCGACCCCTAGCGGGGGGCACCTACGAGCAGTACTTC. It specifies CASSPRPLAGGTYEQYF.

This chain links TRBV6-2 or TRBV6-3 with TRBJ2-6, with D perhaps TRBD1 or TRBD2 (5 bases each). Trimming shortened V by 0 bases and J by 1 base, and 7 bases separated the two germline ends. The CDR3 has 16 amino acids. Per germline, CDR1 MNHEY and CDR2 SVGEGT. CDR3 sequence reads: CASSYSEGSGANVLTF. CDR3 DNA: TGTGCCAGCAGTTACTCTGAGGGGTCTGGGGCCAACGTCCTGACTTTC.

CDR3 bases: TGTGCCATCAGCAAAGGGAGCGTGAACACTGAAGCTTTCTTT. Protein: CAISKGSVNTEAFF. This chain joins TRBV10-3 and TRBJ1-1, with D unresolved. The V end lost 6 bases, the J end lost 0 bases, and 11 bases lay between the germline ends. This CDR3 comprises 14 residues. CDR1 and CDR2 from the germline V gene are ENHRY and SYGVKD.

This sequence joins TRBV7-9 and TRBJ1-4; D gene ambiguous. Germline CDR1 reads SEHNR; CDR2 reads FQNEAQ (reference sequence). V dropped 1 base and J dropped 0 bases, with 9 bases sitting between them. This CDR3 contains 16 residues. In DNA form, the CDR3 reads TGTGCCAGCAGCTTAGAAGGGAGCGCAACTAATGAAAAACTGTTTTTT. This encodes CASSLEGSATNEKLFF.

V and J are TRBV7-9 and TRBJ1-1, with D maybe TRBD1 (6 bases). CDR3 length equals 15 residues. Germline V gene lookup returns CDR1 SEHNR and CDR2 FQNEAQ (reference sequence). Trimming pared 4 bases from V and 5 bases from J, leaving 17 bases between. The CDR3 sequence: CASSSGRGARTEAFF. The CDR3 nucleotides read TGTGCCAGCAGCTCAGGGAGGGGGGCGCGGACTGAAGCTTTCTTT. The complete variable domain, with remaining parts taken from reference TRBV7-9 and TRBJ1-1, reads DTGVSQNPRHKITKRGQNVTFRCDPISEHNRLYWYRQTLGQGPEFLTYFQNEAQLEKSRLLSDRFSAERPKGSFSTLEIQRTEQGDSAMYLCASSSGRGARTEAFFGQGTRLTVV.

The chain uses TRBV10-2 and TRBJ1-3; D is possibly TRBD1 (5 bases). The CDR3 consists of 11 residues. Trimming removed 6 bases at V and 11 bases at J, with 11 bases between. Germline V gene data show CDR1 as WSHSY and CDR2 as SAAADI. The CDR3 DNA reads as TGCGCCAGCAGCGCTGACAGTTCCATATATTTT. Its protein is CASSADSSIYF.

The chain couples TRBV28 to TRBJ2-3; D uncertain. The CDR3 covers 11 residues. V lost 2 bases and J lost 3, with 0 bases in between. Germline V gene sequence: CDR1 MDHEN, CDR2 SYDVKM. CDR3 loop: CASSLTDTQYF. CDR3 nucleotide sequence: TGTGCCAGCAGTTTAACAGATACGCAGTATTTT.

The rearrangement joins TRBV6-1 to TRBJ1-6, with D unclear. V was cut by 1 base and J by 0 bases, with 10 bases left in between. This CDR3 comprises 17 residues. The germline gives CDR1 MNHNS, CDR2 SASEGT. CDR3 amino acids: CASSEGSGYSYNSPLHF. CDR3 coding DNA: TGTGCCAGCAGTGAAGGTTCGGGCTACTCCTATAATTCACCCCTCCACTTT.

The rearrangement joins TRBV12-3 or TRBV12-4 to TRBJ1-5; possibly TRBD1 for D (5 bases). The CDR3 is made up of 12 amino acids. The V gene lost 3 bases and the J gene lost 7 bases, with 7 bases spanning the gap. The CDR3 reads CASSFEGQPQHF. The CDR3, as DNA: TGTGCCAGCAGTTTCGAGGGGCAGCCCCAGCATTTT.

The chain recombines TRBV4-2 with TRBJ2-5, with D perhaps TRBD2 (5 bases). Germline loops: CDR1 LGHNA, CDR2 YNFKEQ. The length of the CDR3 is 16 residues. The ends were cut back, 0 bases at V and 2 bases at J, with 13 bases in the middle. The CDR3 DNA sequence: TGTGCCAGCAGCCAAGAGACCAGAGGGCGGCAAGAGACCCAGTACTTC. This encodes CASSQETRGRQETQYF.

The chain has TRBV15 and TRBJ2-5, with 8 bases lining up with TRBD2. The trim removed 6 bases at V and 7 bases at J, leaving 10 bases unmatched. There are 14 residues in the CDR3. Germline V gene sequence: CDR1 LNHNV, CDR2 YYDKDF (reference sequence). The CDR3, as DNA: TGTGCCACCAGTACCGCGGGAGGCCTAGGGACCCAGTACTTC. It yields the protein CATSTAGGLGTQYF.

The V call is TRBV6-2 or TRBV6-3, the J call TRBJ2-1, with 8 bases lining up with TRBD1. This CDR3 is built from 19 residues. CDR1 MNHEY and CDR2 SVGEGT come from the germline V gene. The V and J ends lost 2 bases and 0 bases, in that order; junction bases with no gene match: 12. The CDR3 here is CASSYPQRRQGNSYNEQFF. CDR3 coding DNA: TGTGCCAGCAGTTACCCTCAACGGAGACAGGGGAACTCCTACAATGAGCAGTTCTTC.

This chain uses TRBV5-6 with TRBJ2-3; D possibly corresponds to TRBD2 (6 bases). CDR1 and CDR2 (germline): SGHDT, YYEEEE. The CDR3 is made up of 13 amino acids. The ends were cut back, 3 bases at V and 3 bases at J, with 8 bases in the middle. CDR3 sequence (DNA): TGTGCCAGCAGCTCCGGGGGAACAGATACGCAGTATTTT. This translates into CASSSGGTDTQYF.

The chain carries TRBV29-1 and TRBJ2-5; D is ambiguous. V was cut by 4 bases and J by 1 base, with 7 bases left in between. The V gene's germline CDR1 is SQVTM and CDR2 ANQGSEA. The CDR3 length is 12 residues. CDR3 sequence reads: CSVGMAQETQYF. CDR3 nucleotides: TGCAGCGTTGGTATGGCCCAAGAGACCCAGTACTTC.